Listed here are 9 T cell receptor beta chains from one sample, sequenced in a study of read filtering for tumor transcriptome and immune sequencing. Molecular barcoded adaptors covering alpha/delta and beta/gamma chains were used on roughly 400 ng RNA. TCRdb called the reads again in MiXCR, with one record for every CDR3 protein. The sample lists 65,000 or so distinct CDR3 sequences, roughly 18% seen once, with 11% in the top ten. Sequenced: a population of CD138-negative cells sorted from bone marrow. The receptors come from a donor at least 40 years old with multiple myeloma.

This clonotype was observed many times. The chain uses TRBV30 and TRBJ1-6, with 8 bases matching TRBD1. The CDR3 spans 13 residues. Looked up from germline, CDR1 is GTSNPN and CDR2 is SVGIG (reference sequence). V lost 4 bases and J lost 12; bases outside the gene matches: 8. CDR3: CAWTTGTGVPLHF. The CDR3 region has the DNA TGTGCCTGGACTACCGGGACAGGAGTACCCCTCCACTTT. The whole variable domain, filled in from reference TRBV30 and TRBJ1-6, reads SQTIHQWPATLVQPVGSPLSLECTVEGTSNPNLYWYRQAAGRGLQLLFYSVGIGQISSEVPQNLSASRPQDRQFILSSKKLLLSDSGFYLCAWTTGTGVPLHFGNGTRLTVT.

This clonotype was seen many times. The rearrangement links TRBV29-1 to TRBJ2-5, with D tentatively TRBD2 (6 bases). V lost 7 bases to trimming and J lost 0 bases, with 9 bases between them. The CDR3 runs 12 residues. CDR1 and CDR2 from the germline V gene are SQVTM and ANQGSEA. The CDR3 region is CSGGGYQETQYF. The CDR3 region has the DNA TGCAGCGGCGGAGGGTACCAAGAGACCCAGTACTTC.

This clonotype was found many times. The V call is TRBV5-1, the J call TRBJ2-1; 7 bases map to TRBD1. Germline CDR1 is SGHRS and CDR2 is YFSETQ. This CDR3 has 16 residues. Trimming removed 1 base from V and 3 bases from J; junction bases left unmatched: 7. CDR3 sequence: CASSLSKDRFYNEQFF. CDR3 sequence (DNA): TGCGCCAGCAGCTTGTCCAAGGACAGGTTCTACAATGAGCAGTTCTTC.

This clonotype has at least ten counts. The V call is TRBV7-6, the J call TRBJ2-3, with D unclear. Looked up from germline, CDR1 is SGHVS and CDR2 is FNYEAQ. The V gene lost 0 bases and the J gene lost 2 bases, with 9 bases spanning the gap. The CDR3 is 15 residues long. CDR3 in DNA: TGTGCCAGCAGCTTAGCGGTCGGCTACACAGATACGCAGTATTTT. Protein sequence: CASSLAVGYTDTQYF.

As for this clonotype: At one boundary the junction diverges from the germline segment, which might be a read error. V is TRBV7-9 and J is TRBJ2-1; unclear D gene. Germline V gene sequence: CDR1 SEHNR, CDR2 FQNEAQ (reference sequence). The CDR3 runs to 16 residues. CDR3 bases: TGTGCCGGCAGCCTCAGAACCCCCCTCAGAAACAATGAGCAGTTCTTC. Amino acid sequence: CAGSLRTPLRNNEQFF.

Note on this clonotype: A much larger clone differs from this one at a single base, so this may be a read error. The genes are TRBV29-1 and TRBJ2-2, with 7 bases that match TRBD2. Germline CDR1 reads SQVTM; CDR2 reads ANQGSEA. J was trimmed by 9 bases and V by 6 bases; bases with no gene match: 7. This CDR3 contains 12 residues. CDR3 sequence: CSVREATRELFF. The CDR3 bases are TGCAGCGTCCGGGAGGCTACCAGGGAGCTGTTTTTT.

This clonotype was observed many times. DNA of the CDR3: TGCAGTGCTAGAAGTGAGGGACAGGAAATAGAAAAACTGTTTTTT. This translates into CSARSEGQEIEKLFF. The genes are TRBV20-1 and TRBJ1-4; 8 nucleotides agree with TRBD1. Germline CDR1 and CDR2: DFQATT and SNEGSKA (reference sequence). The CDR3 covers 15 residues. After removal of 2 bases from V and 8 bases from J, the junction contained 10 bases not matched to a gene.

With respect to this clonotype: A read error may produce the germline difference seen at one junction end. V and J are TRBV29-1 and TRBJ2-6; D is possibly TRBD1 or TRBD2 (5 bases each). The CDR3 runs 17 residues. Germline V gene sequence: CDR1 SQVTM, CDR2 ANQGSEA. CDR3 amino acids: CSVGDRVRVSRANVLTF. In DNA, the CDR3 is TGCAGCGTGGGAGACCGGGTCAGGGTCTCTCGGGCCAACGTCCTGACTTTC.

This clonotype was seen at least ten times. The chain uses TRBV30 and TRBJ2-7; D is ambiguous. The germline V and J ends were trimmed by 5 bases and 4 bases, with 6 bases remaining between them. In germline, CDR1 is GTSNPN, CDR2 SVGIG (reference sequence). The CDR3 is 10 amino acids. For the CDR3, the DNA is TGTGCCTGGGGGATGTACGAGCAGTACTTC. It translates to CAWGMYEQYF.